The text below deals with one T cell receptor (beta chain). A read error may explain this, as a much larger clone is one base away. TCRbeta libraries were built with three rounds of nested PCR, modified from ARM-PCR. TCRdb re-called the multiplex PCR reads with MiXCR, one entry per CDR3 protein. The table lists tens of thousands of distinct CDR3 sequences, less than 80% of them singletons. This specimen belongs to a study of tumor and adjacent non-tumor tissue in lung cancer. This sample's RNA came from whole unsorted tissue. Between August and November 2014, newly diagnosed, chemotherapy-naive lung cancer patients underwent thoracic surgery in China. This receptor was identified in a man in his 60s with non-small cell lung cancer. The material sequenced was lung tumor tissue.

The CDR3 bases are TGCGCCAGCAGCTTGGCCGGGACATATGGCACAGATACGCAGTATTTT. This translates into CASSLAGTYGTDTQYF. This sequence joins TRBV5-1 and TRBJ2-3; possible D gene TRBD1, 6 bases. This CDR3 comprises 16 residues. V gave up 0 bases and J gave up 1 base, with 12 bases separating them. CDR1 is SGHRS and CDR2 is YFSETQ in the germline V gene. The entire variable domain, with the rest obtained from reference TRBV5-1 and TRBJ2-3, is as follows: KAGVTQTPRYLIKTRGQQVTLSCSPISGHRSVSWYQQTPGQGLQFLFEYFSETQRNKGNFPGRFSGRQFSNSRSEMNVSTLELGDSALYLCASSLAGTYGTDTQYFGPGTRLTVL.